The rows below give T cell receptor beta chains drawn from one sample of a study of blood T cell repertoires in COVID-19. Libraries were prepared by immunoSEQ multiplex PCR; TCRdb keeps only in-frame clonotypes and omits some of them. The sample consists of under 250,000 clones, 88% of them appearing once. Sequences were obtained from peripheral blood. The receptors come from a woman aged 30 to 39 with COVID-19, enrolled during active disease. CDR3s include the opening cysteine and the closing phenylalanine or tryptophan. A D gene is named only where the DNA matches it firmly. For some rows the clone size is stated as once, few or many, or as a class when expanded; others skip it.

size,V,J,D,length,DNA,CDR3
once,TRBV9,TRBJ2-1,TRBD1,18,TGTGCCAGCAGCGAGGGGACAGGGGGCGCCGGTTCCTACAATGAGCAGTTCTTC,CASSEGTGGAGSYNEQFF
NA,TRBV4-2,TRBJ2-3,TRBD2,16,TGTGCCAGCAGCCAAAATCCCAGCGGGGTTCCAGATACGCAGTATTTT,CASSQNPSGVPDTQYF
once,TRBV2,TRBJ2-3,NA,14,TGTGCCAGCAGTGAAGCGCTAGCGATAGATACGCAGTATTTT,CASSEALAIDTQYF
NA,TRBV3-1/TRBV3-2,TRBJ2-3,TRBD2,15,TGTGCCAGCAGCCCCCGACTAGCCCTCACAGATACGCAGTATTTT,CASSPRLALTDTQYF
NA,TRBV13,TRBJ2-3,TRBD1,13,TGTGCCAGCAGCGTAGGGGGCTCAGATACGCAGTATTTT,CASSVGGSDTQYF
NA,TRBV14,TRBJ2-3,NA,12,TGTGCCAGCAGCCAAGCAGCGAGCGCGCAGTATTTT,CASSQAASAQYF
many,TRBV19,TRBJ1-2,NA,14,TGTGCCAGTACTCCCAGGTGGCAGAACTATGGCTACACCTTC,CASTPRWQNYGYTF
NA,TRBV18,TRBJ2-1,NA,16,TGTGCCAGCTCACCCCAATTTGACTACTCCTACAATGAGCAGTTCTTC,CASSPQFDYSYNEQFF
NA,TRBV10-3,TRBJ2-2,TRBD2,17,TGTGCCATCAGTGAGCTAGCGGGGGGCCGGAACACCGGGGAGCTGTTTTTT,CAISELAGGRNTGELFF
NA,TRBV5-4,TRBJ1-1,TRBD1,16,TGTGCCAGCAGCTCATCCAGGGGGACAGGGCCCACTGAAGCTTTCTTT,CASSSSRGTGPTEAFF
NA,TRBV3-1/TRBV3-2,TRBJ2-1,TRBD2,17,TGTGCCAACTCCCCACTAGCGGGAGAATATTGGGTCAATGAGCAGTTCTTC,CANSPLAGEYWVNEQFF
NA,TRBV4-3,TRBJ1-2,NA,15,TGCGCCAGCAGCCGAGAGACAGGTCCGGACTATGGCTACACCTTC,CASSRETGPDYGYTF
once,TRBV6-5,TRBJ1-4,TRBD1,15,TGTGCCAGCAGATCTTACAGGGGGCGACAGGAAAAACTGTTTTTT,CASRSYRGRQEKLFF
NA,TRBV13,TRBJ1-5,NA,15,TGTGCCAGCAGCTTCGGAGGAAATAGCAATCAGCCCCAGCATTTT,CASSFGGNSNQPQHF
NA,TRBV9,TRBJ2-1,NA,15,TGTGCCAGCAGCGCTCCTCAGGGGCTGGTCTATGAGCAGTTCTTC,CASSAPQGLVYEQFF
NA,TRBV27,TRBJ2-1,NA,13,TGTGCCAGCAGTTTTGGGCGGGGTAATGAGCAGTTCTTC,CASSFGRGNEQFF
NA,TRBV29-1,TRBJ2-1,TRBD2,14,TGCAGCGTTCCCGGACTAGCGGGAGATATTGAGCAGTTCTTC,CSVPGLAGDIEQFF
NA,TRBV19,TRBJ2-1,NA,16,TGTGCCAGTAGTATAGATCTAAGGACTACTTACAATGAGCAGTTCTTC,CASSIDLRTTYNEQFF
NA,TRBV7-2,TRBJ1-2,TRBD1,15,TGTGCCAGCAGCCTAAGAGGGACAGATCCCTATGGCTACACCTTC,CASSLRGTDPYGYTF
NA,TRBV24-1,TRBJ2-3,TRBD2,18,TGTGCCACCAGTGATTCGATGTGGACTAGCGGGACGACAGATACGCAGTATTTT,CATSDSMWTSGTTDTQYF
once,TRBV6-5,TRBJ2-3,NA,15,TGTGCCAGCAGTTACTCGCAGCGGAGCACAGATACGCAGTATTTT,CASSYSQRSTDTQYF
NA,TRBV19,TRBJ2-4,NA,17,TGTGCCAGTAGTATAGATCAGGGCAACCGATACAAAAACATTCAGTACTTC,CASSIDQGNRYKNIQYF
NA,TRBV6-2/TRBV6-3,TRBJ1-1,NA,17,TGTGCCAGCAGTTACAAAATAACGGGACAATTAAACACTGAAGCTTTCTTT,CASSYKITGQLNTEAFF
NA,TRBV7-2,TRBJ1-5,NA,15,TGTGCCAGCAGCTTAGCGTTGGATGGGGGGAAGCCCCAGCATTTT,CASSLALDGGKPQHF
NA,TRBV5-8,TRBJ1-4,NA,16,TGTGCCAGCAGCTTGGAAGCAGGGACAACTAATGAAAAACTGTTTTTT,CASSLEAGTTNEKLFF
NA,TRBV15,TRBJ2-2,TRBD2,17,TGTGCCACCAGCAGCGGGTTTAGCGGGGGGGCCGTCGGGGAGCTGTTTTTT,CATSSGFSGGAVGELFF
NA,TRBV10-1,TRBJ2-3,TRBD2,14,TGCGCCAGCACTAGCGGGGGGGCGGCGGATACGCAGTATTTT,CASTSGGAADTQYF
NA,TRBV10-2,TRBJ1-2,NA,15,TGCGCCAGCAGTGAAATAGAGGGAGGTCTTTATGGCTACACCTTC,CASSEIEGGLYGYTF
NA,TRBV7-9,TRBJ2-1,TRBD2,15,TGTGCCAGCAGACCTCCCGGGGGGGAGGGCAATGAGCAGTTCTTC,CASRPPGGEGNEQFF
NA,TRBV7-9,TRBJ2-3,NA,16,TGTGCCAGCAGCTGGGTTGGGGCAGCTAGCACAGATACGCAGTATTTT,CASSWVGAASTDTQYF
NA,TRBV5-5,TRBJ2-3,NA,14,TGTGCCAGCAGCTTCCGTCTTAGCACAGATACGCAGTATTTT,CASSFRLSTDTQYF
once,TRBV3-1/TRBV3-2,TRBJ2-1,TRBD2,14,TGTGCCAGCAGCCGCTCGTTTGCGGGGGATGAGCAGTTCTTC,CASSRSFAGDEQFF
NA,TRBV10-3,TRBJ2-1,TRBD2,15,TGTGCCATCAGTGAGTGGGGGGGGTCCTACAATGAGCAGTTCTTC,CAISEWGGSYNEQFF
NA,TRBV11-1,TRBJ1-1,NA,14,TGTGCCAGCAACTTGTTTGACAGGAACACTGAAGCTTTCTTT,CASNLFDRNTEAFF
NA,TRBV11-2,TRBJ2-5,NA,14,TGTGCCAGCAGCGACGGACTGGGAAAAGAGACCCAGTACTTC,CASSDGLGKETQYF
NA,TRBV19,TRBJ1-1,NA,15,TGTGCCAGTAGTATTATTGGGGAGGTGAACACTGAAGCTTTCTTT,CASSIIGEVNTEAFF
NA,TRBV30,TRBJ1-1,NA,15,TGTGCCTGGAGTGTAAAACTAGGAGGGAGGACTGAAGCTTTCTTT,CAWSVKLGGRTEAFF
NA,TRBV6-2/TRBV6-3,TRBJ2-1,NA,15,TGTGCCAGCAGTTTTGGGAGCGGGTCCTACAATGAGCAGTTCTTC,CASSFGSGSYNEQFF
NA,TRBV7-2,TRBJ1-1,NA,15,TGTGCCAGCAGCACCCAGGGGTTCTCCCGCGGGGGAGCTTTCTTT,CASSTQGFSRGGAFF
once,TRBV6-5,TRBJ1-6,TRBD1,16,TGTGCCAGCAGTTACTCGGACAGGGCTCATAATTCACCCCTCCACTTT,CASSYSDRAHNSPLHF
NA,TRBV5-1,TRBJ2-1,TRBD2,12,TGCGCCAGCGCAGCGGGAGCGCGAGAGCAGTTCTTC,CASAAGAREQFF
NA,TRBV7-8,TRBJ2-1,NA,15,TGTGCCAGCAGCATACGGGACTCCCACTACAATGAGCAGTTCTTC,CASSIRDSHYNEQFF
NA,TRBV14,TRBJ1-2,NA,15,TGTGCCAGCAGCCGAGGGCCTCCACCCAACTATGGCTACACCTTC,CASSRGPPPNYGYTF